This T cell receptor beta chain was profiled in a study of glioma-infiltrating T cells. Trimming cost V 4 bases and J 8 bases; bases outside gene matches: 7. This CDR3 contains 15 residues. The germline V gene encodes CDR1 SGHRS and CDR2 YFSETQ. This clonotype was observed a handful of times. Using RNA template, CDR3s of TCR alpha and beta were amplified with iRepertoire arm-PCR. TCRdb called the multiplex PCR reads again in MiXCR, with one record for every CDR3 protein. The table has around 190,000 distinct CDR3 sequences, around 40% seen once. This chain links TRBV5-1 with TRBJ2-1; the match to TRBD2 covers 12 bases. This clonotype was sampled from a human donor with low-grade glioma or glioblastoma, undergoing nonglioma brain surgery, or in good health (not recorded which). Sequenced: glioma tissue, nonneoplastic brain tissue, or PBMCs (not recorded which). CDR3 DNA sequence: TGCGCCAGCAGCGGGCGGACTAGCGGGATGGATGAGCAGTTCTTC. Translation: CASSGRTSGMDEQFF.